These 9 T cell receptor beta chains came from one sample sequenced in a study of technical replicates of blood from several donors. Profiled with immunoSEQ multiplex PCR; TCRdb holds only in-frame clones, not every one. The sample lists about 62,000 clones, 80% to 90% occurring once. The sample consisted of PBMCs. The receptors were gathered from a human donor in good health. Some clones in this sample may be carry-over from other donors' samples.

This chain joins TRBV7-9 and TRBJ2-7, with 7 bases lining up with TRBD2. The V and J ends lost 8 bases and 6 bases, in that order; junction bases with no gene match: 1. The CDR3 is 10 amino acids. Per the germline V gene, CDR1 is SEHNR and CDR2 is FQNEAQ (reference sequence). The chain's CDR3 is CASSGGEQYF. In DNA, the CDR3 is TGTGCCAGCTCGGGGGGCGAGCAGTACTTC.

The rearrangement uses TRBV7-7 and TRBJ2-3; 12 bases align to TRBD2. Germline V gene sequence: CDR1 SSHAT, CDR2 FNYEAQ (reference sequence). CDR3 size: 16 residues. The V and J ends lost 5 bases and 1 base, in that order; junction bases with no gene match: 4. CDR3 protein: CASSPRLAGGTDTQYF. Written as DNA, the CDR3 is TGTGCCAGCAGCCCAAGACTAGCGGGAGGCACAGATACGCAGTATTTT.

J is TRBJ1-3 and V is TRBV2; possibly TRBD1 for D (5 bases). The CDR3 is 13 residues long. The germline CDR1 and CDR2 sequences are SNHLY and FYNNEI. Trimming took 9 bases from V and 0 from J, leaving 9 bases between them. The CDR3 DNA is TGTGCCAGTGAAAGGGGCTCTGGAAACACCATATATTTT. It specifies CASERGSGNTIYF.

There are a few counts of this clone. The rearrangement links TRBV7-9 to TRBJ2-1; D gene unclear. The V gene lost 4 bases and the J gene lost 0 bases, with 4 bases spanning the gap. Germline-derived CDR1 and CDR2 are SEHNR and FQNEAQ (reference sequence). This CDR3 spans 13 amino acids. The CDR3 reads CASSSSSYNEQFF. The CDR3, as DNA: TGTGCCAGCAGCTCTAGCTCCTACAATGAGCAGTTCTTC.

V and J are TRBV19 and TRBJ2-2; 9 nucleotides align to TRBD1. Germline lookup yields CDR1 LNHDA and CDR2 SQIVND (reference sequence). The V segment lost 2 bases and the J segment 7 bases; nucleotides outside the gene matches: 5. The CDR3 is made up of 15 amino acids. The CDR3 nucleotides read TGTGCCAGTAGTATAAGGGGACAGGGAGTCGGGGAGCTGTTTTTT. This gives the protein CASSIRGQGVGELFF.

J is TRBJ1-2 and V is TRBV4-3, with 7 bases fitting TRBD1. Germline V lookup: CDR1 LGHNA, CDR2 YSLEER. V shed 0 bases, J shed 8 bases, and the junction held 9 bases outside the gene matches. The CDR3 totals 15 residues. The CDR3 reads CASSQEITGVGGYTF. The DNA for the CDR3 is TGCGCCAGCAGCCAAGAAATTACAGGGGTCGGCGGCTACACCTTC.

With regard to this clone: One end of the junction varies from germline; a read error may be responsible. The chain combines TRBV7-8 with TRBJ2-3; 10 bases fit TRBD1. The germline V gene encodes CDR1 SGHVS and CDR2 FQNEAQ. This CDR3 is 16 amino acids long. In DNA, the CDR3 is TGTGCCAGCAGCCTAGCGAATGGGACAGGGGCAAATACGCAGTATTTT. Translating gives CASSLANGTGANTQYF.

V is TRBV5-4 and J is TRBJ2-3; D unclear. From germline, CDR1 is SGHNT and CDR2 YYREEE (reference sequence). The ends were cut back, 5 bases at V and 5 bases at J, with 9 bases in the middle. The CDR3 runs 12 residues. The CDR3 sequence: CASSLSGDTQYF. Written as DNA, the CDR3 is TGTGCCAGCAGTCTGAGTGGAGATACGCAGTATTTT.

This clone was seen a few times. The chain links TRBV5-6 to TRBJ1-2; unclear D gene. Germline CDR1 SGHDT, CDR2 YYEEEE. This CDR3 region has 12 residues. V was cut by 6 bases and J by 4 bases, with 10 bases left in between. In nucleotides, the CDR3 is TGTGCCAGCACCCTGGAGGGCTATGGCTACACCTTC. Amino acids: CASTLEGYGYTF. The full variable domain, with the rest looked up from reference TRBV5-6 and TRBJ1-2, is DAGVTQSPTHLIKTRGQQVTLRCSPKSGHDTVSWYQQALGQGPQFIFQYYEEEERQRGNFPDRFSGHQFPNYSSELNVNALLLGDSALYLCASTLEGYGYTFGSGTRLTVV.